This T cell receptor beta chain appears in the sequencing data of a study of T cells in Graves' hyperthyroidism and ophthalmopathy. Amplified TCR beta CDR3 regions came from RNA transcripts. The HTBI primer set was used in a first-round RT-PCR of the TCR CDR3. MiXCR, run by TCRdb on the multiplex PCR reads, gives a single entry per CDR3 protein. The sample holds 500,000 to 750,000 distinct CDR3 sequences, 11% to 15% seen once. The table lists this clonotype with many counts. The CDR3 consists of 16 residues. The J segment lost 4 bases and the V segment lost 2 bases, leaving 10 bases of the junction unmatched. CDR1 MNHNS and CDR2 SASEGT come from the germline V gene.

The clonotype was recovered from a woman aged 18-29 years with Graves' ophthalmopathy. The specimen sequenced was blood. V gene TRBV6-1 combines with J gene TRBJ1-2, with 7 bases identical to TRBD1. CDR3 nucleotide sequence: TGTGCCAGCAGTGAACCGACCCCGGGACAGCGCTATGGCTACACCTTC. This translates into CASSEPTPGQRYGYTF.